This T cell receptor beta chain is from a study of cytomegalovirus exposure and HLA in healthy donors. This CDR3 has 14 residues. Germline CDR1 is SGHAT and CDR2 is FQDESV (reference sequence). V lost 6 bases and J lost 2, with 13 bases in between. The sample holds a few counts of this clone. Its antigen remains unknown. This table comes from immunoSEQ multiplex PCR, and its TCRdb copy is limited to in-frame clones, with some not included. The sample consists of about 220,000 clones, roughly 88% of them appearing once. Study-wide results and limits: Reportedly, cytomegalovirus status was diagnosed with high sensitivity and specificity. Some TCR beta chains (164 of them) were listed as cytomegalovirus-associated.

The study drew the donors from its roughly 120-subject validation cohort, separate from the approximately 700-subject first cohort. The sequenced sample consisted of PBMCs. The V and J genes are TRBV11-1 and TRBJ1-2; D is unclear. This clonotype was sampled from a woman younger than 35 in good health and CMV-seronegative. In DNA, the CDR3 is TGTGCCAGCAGTCGTACGAGTACCAACTATGGCTACACCTTC. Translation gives CASSRTSTNYGYTF.